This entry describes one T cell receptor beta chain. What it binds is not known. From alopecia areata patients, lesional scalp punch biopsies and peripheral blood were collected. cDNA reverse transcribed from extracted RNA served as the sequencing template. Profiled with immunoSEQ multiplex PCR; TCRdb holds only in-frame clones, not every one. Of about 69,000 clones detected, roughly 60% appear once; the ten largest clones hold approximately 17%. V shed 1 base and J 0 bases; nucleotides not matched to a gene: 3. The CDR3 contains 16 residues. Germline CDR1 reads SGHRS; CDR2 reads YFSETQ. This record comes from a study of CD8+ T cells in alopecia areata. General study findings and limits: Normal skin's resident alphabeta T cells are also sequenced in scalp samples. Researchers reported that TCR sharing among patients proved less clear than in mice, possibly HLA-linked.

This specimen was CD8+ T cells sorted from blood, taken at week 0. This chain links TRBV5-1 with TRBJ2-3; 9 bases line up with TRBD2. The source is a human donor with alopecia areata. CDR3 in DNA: TGCGCCAGCAGCTTGACTACTAGCGGGAGCACAGATACGCAGTATTTT. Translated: CASSLTTSGSTDTQYF.